The next 28 T cell receptor beta chains were all read from a single sample in a study of cytomegalovirus exposure and HLA in healthy donors. The PCR made use of 60 Vbeta and 13 Jbeta primers. The assay was immunoSEQ multiplex PCR, and TCRdb's table has in-frame clones only and misses some. The table has around 150,000 clones, 80% to 90% seen once. Sequencing input: PBMCs. These receptors were taken from a man younger than 35 in good health and CMV-seropositive.

The chain carries TRBV13 and TRBJ2-2; 16 bases are a match to TRBD2. Per the germline V gene, CDR1 is PRHDT and CDR2 is FYEKMQ (reference sequence). V was clipped by 3 bases and J by 3 bases; unmatched bases: 4. This CDR3 has 18 residues. CDR3 nucleotides: TGTGCCAGCAGCTTCTCCGGGACTAGCGGGGGGGACACCGGGGAGCTGTTTTTT. Amino acid sequence: CASSFSGTSGGDTGELFF.

The chain has TRBV10-3 and TRBJ2-2, with 9 bases identical to TRBD2. Germline values: CDR1 ENHRY, CDR2 SYGVKD. The CDR3 runs to 21 residues. With V trimmed by 2 bases and J by 0 bases, 16 bases remained unmatched. The CDR3, as DNA: TGTGCCATCAGTGAGGCCCTTTCGGGGAGCGGGGGGAGGCCGAACACCGGGGAGCTGTTTTTT. Residues: CAISEALSGSGGRPNTGELFF.

The chain links TRBV7-8 to TRBJ2-2; 8 positions match TRBD2. Trimming cost V 5 bases and J 6 bases; bases outside gene matches: 8. This CDR3 contains 15 residues. Germline CDR1 and CDR2: SGHVS and FQNEAQ. The CDR3, as DNA: TGTGCCAGCAGCCCGGGACTAGAAGTCCCCGGGGAGCTGTTTTTT. Its translation is CASSPGLEVPGELFF.

This chain uses TRBV6-5 with TRBJ2-1; TRBD2 aligns across 7 bases. Germline CDR1 reads MNHEY; CDR2 reads SVGAGI. V dropped 0 bases and J dropped 3; count of bases not matched to a gene: 5. The CDR3 sequence is 16 residues long. The CDR3 region has the DNA TGTGCCAGCAGTTACTCGACTAGCCCTAACTACAATGAGCAGTTCTTC. Amino acids: CASSYSTSPNYNEQFF.

The V and J genes are TRBV29-1 and TRBJ2-1, with 8 bases lining up with TRBD1. CDR3 length: 14 amino acids. V shed 4 bases, J shed 0 bases, and the junction held 2 bases outside the gene matches. Germline values: CDR1 SQVTM, CDR2 ANQGSEA. For the CDR3, the DNA is TGCAGCGTTGTAGGGACAGGCTCCTACAATGAGCAGTTCTTC. Translated, it gives CSVVGTGSYNEQFF.

V is TRBV11-3 and J is TRBJ1-2, with TRBD1 identical over 7 bases. CDR1 and CDR2 (germline): SGHNT, YENEEA. After removal of 7 bases from V and 2 bases from J, the junction contained 7 bases not matched to a gene. This CDR3 region has 14 residues. The chain's CDR3 is CASKSTGPNYGYTF. Here the CDR3 DNA reads TGTGCCAGCAAATCGACAGGGCCAAACTATGGCTACACCTTC.

The CDR3 protein is CASSRDRGDQPQHF. The DNA for the CDR3 is TGTGCCAGCAGCCGGGACAGGGGGGATCAGCCCCAGCATTTT. The chain is built from TRBV9 and TRBJ1-5; 11 bases align to TRBD1. V dropped 4 bases and J dropped 5; count of bases not matched to a gene: 2. The germline V gene has CDR1 SGDLS and CDR2 YYNGEE. There are 14 residues in the CDR3.

The chain is built from TRBV5-1 and TRBJ1-5; the D is unclear. This CDR3 is built from 15 residues. Germline V gene lookup returns CDR1 SGHRS and CDR2 YFSETQ. The V end lost 0 bases, the J end lost 3 bases, and 10 bases lay between the germline ends. CDR3 DNA sequence: TGCGCCAGCAGCTTGGCGGGTAATGACAATCAGCCCCAGCATTTT. It yields the protein CASSLAGNDNQPQHF. Supplemented by reference TRBV5-1 and TRBJ1-5, the full variable domain reads KAGVTQTPRYLIKTRGQQVTLSCSPISGHRSVSWYQQTPGQGLQFLFEYFSETQRNKGNFPGRFSGRQFSNSRSEMNVSTLELGDSALYLCASSLAGNDNQPQHFGDGTRLSIL.

In its sample, this clone was seen once. J is TRBJ2-7 and V is TRBV29-1, with D possibly being TRBD2 (5 bases). CDR1 is SQVTM and CDR2 is ANQGSEA in the germline V gene. V was trimmed by 5 bases and J by 4 bases, leaving 12 bases between them. CDR3 length: 12 residues. The CDR3 sequence is CSVKDPGYEQYF. The CDR3 DNA follows: TGCAGCGTTAAGGACCCGGGATACGAGCAGTACTTC.

This clone was picked up one time. The rearrangement joins TRBV11-3 to TRBJ2-5; weak D call: TRBD1 (6 bases). V was trimmed by 4 bases and J by 0 bases, leaving 12 bases between them. This CDR3 region has 15 residues. Germline CDR1 reads SGHNT; CDR2 reads YENEEA. CDR3 residues: CASSYAGENQETQYF. DNA of the CDR3: TGTGCCAGCAGCTATGCAGGGGAGAACCAAGAGACCCAGTACTTC.

The chain recombines TRBV15 with TRBJ2-5, with 8 nucleotides matching TRBD2. The V gene end was trimmed by 2 bases and the J gene end by 2 bases; junction bases not matched to a gene: 7. The CDR3 extends over 16 amino acids. Germline assignment: CDR1 LNHNV and CDR2 YYDKDF (reference sequence). CDR3: CATSRTRRGVQETQYF. The CDR3 nucleotides are TGTGCCACCAGCAGAACGAGGCGGGGGGTTCAAGAGACCCAGTACTTC.

The chain has TRBV30 and TRBJ2-2; 12 bases are a match to TRBD1. Trimming cost V 5 bases and J 6 bases; bases outside gene matches: 10. The CDR3 length is 16 residues. The germline CDR1 and CDR2 sequences are GTSNPN and SVGIG (reference sequence). The CDR3 DNA reads TGTGCCTGGGCAAGACCGGGACAGGGGGCCCCCGGGGAGCTGTTTTTT. Translating gives CAWARPGQGAPGELFF. Based on the CDR3 plus reference TRBV30 and TRBJ2-2, the full variable domain is SQTIHQWPATLVQPVGSPLSLECTVEGTSNPNLYWYRQAAGRGLQLLFYSVGIGQISSEVPQNLSASRPQDRQFILSSKKLLLSDSGFYLCAWARPGQGAPGELFFGEGSRLTVL.

The count of this clone is one. The chain carries TRBV7-9 and TRBJ2-7; 9 bases are shared with TRBD2. The CDR3 has 16 amino acids. The ends lost 2 bases at V and 7 bases at J; junction bases unmatched: 12. Germline assignment: CDR1 SEHNR and CDR2 FQNEAQ (reference sequence). The CDR3 nucleotides read TGTGCCAGCAGCTTAACCGCGGGCGCGGGGGGGCTTGAGCAGTACTTC. This translates into CASSLTAGAGGLEQYF.

The rearrangement uses TRBV2 and TRBJ2-7, with D possibly TRBD2 on 5 matching bases. The CDR3 sequence is 13 residues long. Germline V CDR1 and CDR2: SNHLY, FYNNEI. Trimming stripped 9 bases from V and 6 bases from J, with 18 bases between. CDR3 in DNA: TGTGCCAGTCAAGAGGGTTTAATTTTCGAGCAGTACTTC. It yields the protein CASQEGLIFEQYF.

The rearrangement links TRBV7-9 to TRBJ2-5; TRBD1 might be the D (6 bases). This CDR3 has 15 amino acids. V shed 6 bases and J shed 2 bases, with 16 bases lying between them. In germline, CDR1 is SEHNR, CDR2 FQNEAQ (reference sequence). The CDR3 DNA reads TGTGCCAGCAGATCTCGATGGGACACACAAGAGACCCAGTACTTC. This sequence encodes CASRSRWDTQETQYF. Filled out from reference TRBV7-9 and TRBJ2-5, the complete variable domain reads DTGVSQNPRHKITKRGQNVTFRCDPISEHNRLYWYRQTLGQGPEFLTYFQNEAQLEKSRLLSDRFSAERPKGSFSTLEIQRTEQGDSAMYLCASRSRWDTQETQYFGPGTRLLVL.

The rearrangement links TRBV5-4 to TRBJ2-5; 7 nucleotides agree with TRBD1. Germline V gene sequence: CDR1 SGHNT, CDR2 YYREEE (reference sequence). The CDR3 runs to 17 residues. Trimming took 3 bases from V and 2 from J; bases not matched to a gene: 13. The CDR3 loop reads CASSSKKEGQTQETQYF. CDR3 DNA sequence: TGTGCCAGCAGCTCGAAGAAAGAGGGACAGACACAAGAGACCCAGTACTTC.

The V gene is TRBV25-1, the J gene TRBJ1-2; D possibly corresponds to TRBD1 (5 bases). CDR1 and CDR2 from the germline V gene are MGHDK and SYGVNS. The V end was cut by 6 bases, the J end by 4 bases, with 18 bases between. The CDR3 contains 15 residues. The CDR3 is CASSPPAGIGYGYTF. CDR3 nucleotide sequence: TGTGCCAGCAGCCCCCCCGCAGGGATTGGCTATGGCTACACCTTC.

This chain joins TRBV7-2 and TRBJ1-2; weak D call: TRBD1 (6 bases). V was shortened by 4 bases and J by 4 bases, with 13 bases between the two germline ends. CDR3 length: 14 amino acids. Germline CDR1 reads SGHTA; CDR2 reads FQGNSA. The DNA for the CDR3 is TGTGCCAGCAGCTCAATGGGACATAGCTATGGCTACACCTTC. Protein: CASSSMGHSYGYTF.

This chain links TRBV5-5 with TRBJ1-1, with TRBD1 as a possible D gene (6 bases). V lost 5 bases, J lost 6 bases, and 20 bases lay in between. The CDR3 contains 15 residues. Germline V CDR1 and CDR2: SGHKS, YYEKEE (reference sequence). The chain's CDR3 is CASSSSGGGLSEAFF. The CDR3 bases are TGTGCCAGCAGTTCCTCGGGCGGGGGGCTCTCTGAAGCTTTCTTT.

The chain links TRBV28 to TRBJ2-5; 11 positions match TRBD2. Germline V gene lookup returns CDR1 MDHEN and CDR2 SYDVKM. The CDR3 totals 14 residues. Losses at the gene ends were 4 bases for V and 3 bases for J; bases not matched to a gene: 1. The CDR3 bases are TGTGCCAGCAGTTATAGCGGGGGGGAAGAGACCCAGTACTTC. It encodes CASSYSGGEETQYF. Based on the CDR3 plus reference TRBV28 and TRBJ2-5, the full variable domain is DVKVTQSSRYLVKRTGEKVFLECVQDMDHENMFWYRQDPGLGLRLIYFSYDVKMKEKGDIPEGYSVSREKKERFSLILESASTNQTSMYLCASSYSGGEETQYFGPGTRLLVL.

The CDR3 loop is CASSSTGGENGYTF. In nucleotides, the CDR3 is TGCGCCAGCAGCTCGACAGGGGGGGAGAATGGCTACACCTTC. The rearrangement joins TRBV5-1 to TRBJ1-2, with 9 nucleotides matching TRBD1. This CDR3 is 14 amino acids long. J lost 6 bases, V lost 3 bases, and 6 bases had no gene match. Germline values: CDR1 SGHRS, CDR2 YFSETQ.

The CDR3 here is CASSQRQGALAFF. The CDR3 DNA sequence: TGTGCCAGTTCACAGAGACAGGGGGCATTGGCTTTCTTT. The chain employs TRBV6-6 and TRBJ1-1; 10 bases match TRBD1. This CDR3 region has 13 residues. CDR1 is MNHNY and CDR2 is SVGAGI in the germline V gene (reference sequence). The junction had 12 bases not matched to a gene; V was cut back by 9 bases and J by 11 bases.

This chain uses TRBV10-2 with TRBJ2-2; perhaps TRBD2 as D (5 bases). CDR1 is WSHSY and CDR2 is SAAADI in the germline V gene. This CDR3 is 16 amino acids long. V gave up 6 bases and J gave up 2 bases, with 16 bases separating them. The DNA of the CDR3 is TGCGCCAGCAGCAAAGAATCCCCGGGAAACACCGGGGAGCTGTTTTTT. Translated: CASSKESPGNTGELFF.

J is TRBJ2-1 and V is TRBV5-4, with 11 positions matching TRBD1. V shed 4 bases and J 0 bases; nucleotides not matched to a gene: 3. This CDR3 spans 16 amino acids. CDR1 SGHNT and CDR2 YYREEE come from the germline V gene (reference sequence). The CDR3 nucleotides read TGTGCCAGCAGCCGGGACAGGGGGAGCTCCTACAATGAGCAGTTCTTC. This translates into CASSRDRGSSYNEQFF.

The chain joins TRBV6-5 to TRBJ1-6; unclear D gene. Trimming stripped 0 bases from V and 10 bases from J, with 13 bases between. The CDR3 consists of 15 residues. Germline V gene sequence: CDR1 MNHEY, CDR2 SVGAGI. The CDR3 protein is CASSYSTRGRSPLHF. CDR3 nucleotides: TGTGCCAGCAGTTACTCGACGCGCGGGCGGTCACCCCTCCACTTT.

This clone appeared once. The chain carries TRBV5-6 and TRBJ2-7; TRBD1 is a possible D gene (6 bases). The length of the CDR3 is 16 residues. V lost 4 bases and J 0 bases, leaving 17 bases between the germline ends. Germline-derived CDR1 and CDR2 are SGHDT and YYEEEE. The CDR3 loop is CASSGGPATYSYEQYF. The CDR3 region has the DNA TGTGCCAGCAGCGGGGGCCCTGCAACGTACTCCTACGAGCAGTACTTC.

The chain employs TRBV4-1 and TRBJ2-7; TRBD2 aligns across 7 bases. Germline lookup yields CDR1 MGHRA and CDR2 YSYEKL. This CDR3 is built from 17 residues. With V trimmed by 4 bases and J by 4 bases, 16 bases remained unmatched. The CDR3 spells CASSPSDVFSGVYEQYF. The CDR3 DNA follows: TGCGCCAGCAGCCCAAGTGACGTGTTCAGCGGGGTTTACGAGCAGTACTTC.

J is TRBJ1-1 and V is TRBV27, with TRBD1 identical over 9 bases. Germline values: CDR1 MNHEY, CDR2 SMNVEV (reference sequence). This CDR3 is 14 amino acids long. Unmatched junction bases numbered 8, after V lost 6 bases and J lost 6 bases. The CDR3 sequence is CASRHTGGPSEAFF. The CDR3 DNA follows: TGTGCCAGCAGACATACAGGGGGCCCCTCTGAAGCTTTCTTT.